Listed below are T cell receptor beta chains from one sample, sequenced in a study of CDR3 diversity in severe acne. TCRdb re-called the PCR reads with MiXCR, one entry per CDR3 protein. Among more than 85,000 distinct CDR3 sequences, under 55% were seen once, and the ten largest hold around a tenth. The source material was blood. These receptors were taken from a male donor with severe acne vulgaris. The CDR3 runs from the conserved cysteine through the conserved F or W. Each record gives: clone size, CDR3 length, D gene, V gene, J gene, CDR3 DNA, CDR3 protein. A D gene is named only where the DNA matches it firmly. Size tells how often a clone was seen (once, few, many) or the class of an expanded clone, and some rows leave it out.

>many|10|NA|TRBV6-4|TRBJ1-3
TGTGCCAGCAGTGGAAACACCATATATTTT
CASSGNTIYF
>few|14|NA|TRBV7-9|TRBJ1-2
TGTGCCAGCAGCTCCGGGACAACTAACTATGGCTACACCTTC
CASSSGTTNYGYTF
>NA|13|NA|TRBV12-5|TRBJ2-1
TGTGCTACCGCAGGGCGGACGAAAGACGAGCAGTTCTTC
CATAGRTKDEQFF
>NA|13|NA|TRBV28|TRBJ2-7
TGTGCCAGCAGTTTAGGGGACCTTTACGAGCAGTACTTC
CASSLGDLYEQYF
>many|17|TRBD2|TRBV5-6|TRBJ2-5
TGTGCCAGCAGCTTGGTGCTAGCGGTACAATACCAAGAGACCCAGTACTTC
CASSLVLAVQYQETQYF
>NA|14|NA|TRBV6-1|TRBJ2-3
TGTGCCAGCAGTGGAATAATTTTCACAGATACGCAGTATTTT
CASSGIIFTDTQYF
>few|14|TRBD2|TRBV11-2|TRBJ2-5
TGTGCCGGCAGCCAAACTAGCGGGAGGGAGACCCAGTACTTC
CAGSQTSGRETQYF
>many|15|TRBD1|TRBV6-1|TRBJ1-6
TGTGCCAGCAGTGAGATGGACAGGGGTCATTCACCCCTCCACTTT
CASSEMDRGHSPLHF
>NA|14|TRBD1|TRBV10-3|TRBJ1-1
TGTGCCATCAGTGGACAGGGGACGAACACTGAAGCTTTCTTT
CAISGQGTNTEAFF
>NA|15|NA|TRBV9|TRBJ2-7
TGTGCCAGCAGCTTCAGACCCGGGTCTGGATACGAGCAGTACTTC
CASSFRPGSGYEQYF
>NA|13|TRBD1|TRBV10-3|TRBJ1-4
TGTGCCATCAGTGAGTCGTGGACAGGGGAACTGTTTTTT
CAISESWTGELFF
>NA|11|NA|TRBV29-1|TRBJ1-2
TGCAGCGTTGAATCTCGGGATGGCTACACCTTC
CSVESRDGYTF
>NA|15|NA|TRBV7-9|TRBJ1-2
TGTGCCAGCAGCTTAGCCGGAGACAGGACTCTGGGCTACACCTTC
CASSLAGDRTLGYTF
>NA|14|NA|TRBV5-5|TRBJ2-5
TGTGCCAGCAGCCGACTACTCCTACAAGAGACCCAGTACTTC
CASSRLLLQETQYF
>NA|14|NA|TRBV19|TRBJ2-5
TGTGCCAGTAGTATATGGGGGAAAGAAGAGACCCAGTACTTC
CASSIWGKEETQYF
>many|15|NA|TRBV25-1|TRBJ1-3
TGTGCCAGCAGTGATCGACGGTCAGATGGAAACACCATATATTTT
CASSDRRSDGNTIYF
>NA|14|NA|TRBV7-6|TRBJ2-5
TGTGCCAGCAGCTTAGCACAGAGTTGGGAGACCCAGTACTTC
CASSLAQSWETQYF
>medium-sized|13|NA|TRBV7-7|TRBJ2-7
TGTGCCAGCAGCTTAGCCAGGACCTACGAGCAGTACTTC
CASSLARTYEQYF
>NA|15|NA|TRBV12-5|TRBJ1-3
TGTGCTAGTGACCTCTGGCCGAGCTCTGGAAACACCATATATTTT
CASDLWPSSGNTIYF
>NA|13|NA|TRBV20-1|TRBJ2-5
TGCAGTGCTAGAGATAGGGGAGTAGGGACCCAGTACTTC
CSARDRGVGTQYF
>NA|14|NA|TRBV27|TRBJ1-5
TGTGCCAGCAGTTCGGGGGTCTTTAATCAGCCCCAGCATTTT
CASSSGVFNQPQHF
>NA|15|TRBD2|TRBV20-1|TRBJ2-3
TGCAGTGCTGGGACTAGCGGGAGGGGGACAGATACGCAGTATTTT
CSAGTSGRGTDTQYF
>few|15|NA|TRBV6-1|TRBJ2-1
TGTGCCAGCACCCCCAGTTACCCCTCCTACAATGAGCAGTTCTTC
CASTPSYPSYNEQFF
>few|13|NA|TRBV29-1|TRBJ1-3
TGCAGCGTTCGTCAGAGCTCTGGAAACACCATATATTTT
CSVRQSSGNTIYF
>once|14|NA|TRBV6-2/TRBV6-3|TRBJ1-1
TGCGCCAGCAGTGAGTCTGGGGGGGAGACTGAAGCTTTCTTT
CASSESGGETEAFF
>few|11|TRBD1|TRBV29-1|TRBJ2-7
TGCAGCGGGAACAGGGGCTACGAGCAGTACTTC
CSGNRGYEQYF
>NA|14|NA|TRBV6-2/TRBV6-3|TRBJ1-5
TGTGCCAGCAGTTACGGTCATACCGGGGAGCCCCAGCATTTT
CASSYGHTGEPQHF
>few|15|NA|TRBV19|TRBJ1-2
TGTGCCAGTAGTATAGATCACAGAGAATTCTATGGCTACACCTTC
CASSIDHREFYGYTF
>many|15|TRBD1|TRBV2|TRBJ1-2
TGTGCCAGCCGGCGAGACAGGGGGCGCGGCTATGGCTACACCTTC
CASRRDRGRGYGYTF
>few|11|NA|TRBV4-2|TRBJ2-2
TGTGCCAGCAGCCCAGAACAGGGGCTGTTTTTT
CASSPEQGLFF
>many|14|NA|TRBV20-1|TRBJ1-4
TGCAGTGCTAGACACAGGAACTTTGGAGAAAAACTGTTTTTT
CSARHRNFGEKLFF
>once|12|NA|TRBV29-1|TRBJ1-2
TGCAGCGTTGAAGATTACCCGGGAGGCTACACCTTC
CSVEDYPGGYTF
>few|14|NA|TRBV24-1|TRBJ2-5
TGTGCCCCCGGACCAGCTCTACATGGAGAGACCCAGTACTTC
CAPGPALHGETQYF
>few|17|TRBD1|TRBV6-2/TRBV6-3|TRBJ1-2
TGTGCCAGCATCATGGATACCGGGACAGGAGTGGGCTATGGCTACACCTTC
CASIMDTGTGVGYGYTF
>NA|13|NA|TRBV7-9|TRBJ1-2
TGTGCCAGCAGCCCTGTGGCGCAGTGTGGCTACACCTTC
CASSPVAQCGYTF
>many|17|TRBD2|TRBV20-1|TRBJ2-3
TGCAGTGCTAGAGAGCTTGGCGGGGGGCCTAGCACAGATACGCAGTATTTT
CSARELGGGPSTDTQYF
>many|17|TRBD1|TRBV7-9|TRBJ1-6
TGTGCCAGCAGCTTGGGCTTAACCGGGACAGATAATTCACCCCTCCACTTT
CASSLGLTGTDNSPLHF
>medium-sized|17|TRBD2|TRBV24-1|TRBJ2-3
TGTGCCACCAGTGATTTTGTGACTAGCGGGCACACAGATACGCAGTATTTT
CATSDFVTSGHTDTQYF
>NA|16|TRBD1|TRBV29-1|TRBJ2-7
TGCAGCGTTGAAGCTTCCGGGACAGGGTTGAACTACGAGCAGTACTTC
CSVEASGTGLNYEQYF
>NA|14|TRBD2|TRBV9|TRBJ2-1
TGTGCCAGCAGCGTAGTGACTAGCGGGAATGAGCAGTTCTTC
CASSVVTSGNEQFF
>many|14|TRBD1|TRBV9|TRBJ2-3
TGTGCCAGCAGCGCGCGGACAGGAGCAGATACGCAGTATTTT
CASSARTGADTQYF
>many|15|NA|TRBV4-1|TRBJ1-6
TGCGCCAGCAGCCAAGAAGAGGGGACTAATTCACCCCTCCACTTT
CASSQEEGTNSPLHF
>few|13|NA|TRBV24-1|TRBJ1-5
TGTGCCACCAGTGACCGCCCGGAACAGCCCCAGCATTTT
CATSDRPEQPQHF
>few|12|TRBD1|TRBV27|TRBJ2-7
TGTGCCACACAGGGGAGAGCCTACGAGCAGTACTTC
CATQGRAYEQYF
>many|13|NA|TRBV11-2|TRBJ2-7
TGTGCCAGCAGTTGGACAAGAGACTACGAGCAGTACTTC
CASSWTRDYEQYF
>NA|13|TRBD1|TRBV27|TRBJ1-1
TGTGCCAGCAGTCCGACAGGGACCACTGAAGCTTTCTTT
CASSPTGTTEAFF
>NA|9|NA|TRBV5-5|TRBJ2-1
TGTGCCAGCAGCAGTGAGCAGTTCTTC
CASSSEQFF
>NA|14|NA|TRBV11-2|TRBJ2-4
TGTGCCAGCAGCTTAGTTGGGGGGCGTGACATTCAGTACTTC
CASSLVGGRDIQYF
>NA|12|TRBD2|TRBV6-4|TRBJ2-3
TGTGCCAGCAGTGACGTTCGGGAGGCGCAGTATTTT
CASSDVREAQYF
>NA|21|TRBD1|TRBV15|TRBJ2-5
TGTGCCACCAGCAGAGAAAGTCCGGGACAGGGTTGGTACGAGCAGAAAGAGACCCAGTACTTC
CATSRESPGQGWYEQKETQYF
>many|13|TRBD2|TRBV20-1|TRBJ2-1
TGCAGTGCTAGTGGGCTAGCGGGGGTCGAGCAGTTCTTC
CSASGLAGVEQFF
>many|13|NA|TRBV6-5|TRBJ2-4
TGTGCCAGCAGTACCCCTTCGGTAACCATTCAGTACTTC
CASSTPSVTIQYF
>few|15|TRBD1|TRBV7-8|TRBJ2-3
TGTGCCAGCAGCTTTACAGGGGGCGGGACAGATACGCAGTATTTT
CASSFTGGGTDTQYF
>many|14|NA|TRBV6-5|TRBJ2-3
TGTGCCAGCAGCATAGGGACAACCACAGATACGCAGTATTTT
CASSIGTTTDTQYF
>few|12|NA|TRBV29-1|TRBJ1-2
TGCAGCGCCGAGGGCAGAAACTATGGCTACACCTTC
CSAEGRNYGYTF
>NA|10|NA|TRBV20-1|TRBJ2-7
TGCAGTGCCCGAGGACGCGAGCAGTACTTC
CSARGREQYF